Listed below are T cell receptor beta chains from one sample, sequenced in a study of chemoradiotherapy in HPV16-positive cancers. Only in-frame clones appear in the TCRdb table, and some are missing; sequencing was by immunoSEQ multiplex PCR. Of 25,000 to 40,000 clones in the sample, 70% to 90% were seen once. The sample here was blood, taken from a patient who underwent chemoradiotherapy. These receptor sequences come from a human donor with HPV-associated anogenital cancer. Each CDR3 is given with its conserved first and last residue. Each record gives: V gene, J gene, D gene, clone size, CDR3 DNA, CDR3 protein. The D gene is left open where the match is weak. Size values are once, few and many counts, or a class for expanded clones, and some rows have none.

>TRBV28|TRBJ1-1|TRBD1|-
TGTGCCAGCAGCGCACAGGGGTCAGGAAACACTGAAGCTTTCTTT
CASSAQGSGNTEAFF
>TRBV11-2|TRBJ2-2|-|-
TGTGCCAGCAGCTTAGACCAGGCGTCCGGGGAGCTGTTTTTT
CASSLDQASGELFF
>TRBV7-9|TRBJ2-6|-|-
TGTGCCAGCAGCTCTGGGGGGAGCTCTGGGGCCAACGTCCTGACTTTC
CASSSGGSSGANVLTF
>TRBV25-1|TRBJ2-3|TRBD2|-
TGTGCCAGCAGTACCAGGACTAGCGGGGGCACAGATACGCAGTATTTT
CASSTRTSGGTDTQYF
>TRBV7-8|TRBJ1-3|-|-
TGTGCCAGCAGCTTAGTAGGGCAGGGCAACACCATATATTTT
CASSLVGQGNTIYF
>TRBV10-3|TRBJ1-5|-|-
TGTGCCATCAGTGGGACAGATCAGCCCCAGCATTTT
CAISGTDQPQHF
>TRBV7-9|TRBJ1-1|-|-
TGTGCCAGCAGCTTCCCTACCCGGGGGTTCTATCTGAACACTGAAGCTTTCTTT
CASSFPTRGFYLNTEAFF
>TRBV19|TRBJ2-7|-|-
TGTGCCAGTAGTGCGTACAGGGGGGGCTACGAGCAGTACTTC
CASSAYRGGYEQYF
>TRBV11-2|TRBJ2-3|-|-
TGTGCCAGCAGCTACACGGGCGCAGATACGCAGTATTTT
CASSYTGADTQYF
>TRBV6-1|TRBJ1-5|-|-
TGTGCCAGCAGTGATTCCGACAATCAGCCCCAGCATTTT
CASSDSDNQPQHF
>TRBV11-2|TRBJ2-3|TRBD1|-
TGTGCCAGCAGCCCCCAGACAGGGAAGCCAGATACGCAGTATTTT
CASSPQTGKPDTQYF
>TRBV5-1|TRBJ2-7|TRBD1|-
TGCGCCAGCCAGGGGGTGACCAACGAGCAGTACTTC
CASQGVTNEQYF
>TRBV18|TRBJ2-7|-|-
TGTGCCGGGGGCAGGGGATCCTACGAGCAGTACTTC
CAGGRGSYEQYF
>TRBV5-1|TRBJ2-7|-|few
TGCGCCAGCAGCTTGGTCGGGACTGACGAGCAGTACTTC
CASSLVGTDEQYF
>TRBV2|TRBJ2-1|TRBD1|-
TGTGCCAGCAGTTCCCTTCTCCCAGGGGGTAAGGATGAGCAGTTCTTC
CASSSLLPGGKDEQFF